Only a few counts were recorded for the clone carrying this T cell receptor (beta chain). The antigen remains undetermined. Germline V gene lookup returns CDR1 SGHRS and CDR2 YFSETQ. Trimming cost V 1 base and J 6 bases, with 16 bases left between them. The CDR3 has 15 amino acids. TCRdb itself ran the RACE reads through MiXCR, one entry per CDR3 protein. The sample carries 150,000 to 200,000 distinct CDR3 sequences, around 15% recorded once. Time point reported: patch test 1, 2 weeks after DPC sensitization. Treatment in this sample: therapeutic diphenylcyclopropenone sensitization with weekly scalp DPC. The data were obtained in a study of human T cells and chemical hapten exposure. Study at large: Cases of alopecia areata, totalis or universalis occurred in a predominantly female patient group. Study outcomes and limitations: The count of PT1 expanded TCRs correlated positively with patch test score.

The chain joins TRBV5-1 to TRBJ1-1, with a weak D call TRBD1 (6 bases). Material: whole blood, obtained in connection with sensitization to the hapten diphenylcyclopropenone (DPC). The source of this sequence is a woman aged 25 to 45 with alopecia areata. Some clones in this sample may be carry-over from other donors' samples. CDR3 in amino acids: CASSLITGAAPEAFF. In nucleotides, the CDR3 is TGCGCCAGCAGCTTGATTACGGGGGCTGCCCCTGAAGCTTTCTTT.